Each of the 19 T cell receptor beta chains below was sequenced from the same sample in a study of blood T cells in healthy people across ages. The second PCR ran about 6 to 11 cycles with a sample-barcoded 5' primer and J-beta primers. TCRdb reprocessed the 5' RACE reads with MiXCR, giving one entry per CDR3 protein. The sample lists almost 1 million distinct CDR3 sequences, roughly 47% occurring once. Sequences were obtained from blood. Source of these receptors: a woman aged 60-70 years in good health.

This clonotype was counted a few times. The chain employs TRBV29-1 and TRBJ2-1; TRBD2 agrees at 8 bases. CDR3 size: 13 residues. V lost 6 bases and J lost 5; bases outside the gene matches: 6. Germline V gives CDR1 SQVTM, CDR2 ANQGSEA. In nucleotides, the CDR3 is TGCAGCGTCGACGTACTAGCGGACAATGAGCAGTTCTTC. Its translation: CSVDVLADNEQFF.

The CDR3 loop reads CSAMTGGYNQPQHF. The CDR3 DNA sequence: TGCAGTGCTATGACAGGGGGGTACAATCAGCCCCAGCATTTT. The chain links TRBV20-1 to TRBJ1-5; 9 bases line up with TRBD1. The CDR3 loop spans 14 amino acids. The germline CDR1 and CDR2 sequences are DFQATT and SNEGSKA (reference sequence). J gave up 3 bases and V 4 bases, and 4 bases lay outside the gene matches.

This clonotype was counted once. In DNA form, the CDR3 reads TGCGCCAGCAGCCAAGAGTTTCCTAGCTTGGAGACCCCGTACTTC. This encodes CASSQEFPSLETPYF. This chain links TRBV4-1 with TRBJ2-7; D might be TRBD2 (5 bases). CDR3 length equals 15 residues. Deletions cut 0 bases from V and 12 bases from J, with 21 bases between. Germline values: CDR1 MGHRA, CDR2 YSYEKL.

This clonotype was seen more than once but under ten times. This chain uses TRBV9 with TRBJ1-2; no clear D. The CDR3 runs to 16 residues. Trimming cost V 1 base and J 2 bases, with 15 bases left between them. The germline gives CDR1 SGDLS, CDR2 YYNGEE. The CDR3 is CASSVMSLTFNYGYTF. The CDR3 DNA is TGTGCCAGCAGCGTAATGTCGCTGACATTCAACTATGGCTACACCTTC.

This clonotype has more than one count but fewer than ten. The chain uses TRBV15 and TRBJ2-5; D possibly corresponds to TRBD1 (7 bases). The J call is in doubt because the DNA end fits TRBJ2-1 better. From germline, CDR1 is LNHNV and CDR2 YYDKDF (reference sequence). CDR3 length equals 16 residues. The CDR3 DNA reads as TGTGCCACCAGCAGAGTATTGGGCAGGGGGGAAGAGACCCAGTTCTTC. Protein sequence: CATSRVLGRGEETQFF.

The CDR3 sequence: CSAGGAGGSTDTQYF. CDR3 coding DNA: TGCAGCGCTGGGGGAGCAGGGGGAAGCACAGATACGCAGTATTTT. This chain joins TRBV29-1 and TRBJ2-3; 7 bases agree with TRBD1. CDR1 is SQVTM, CDR2 ANQGSEA, per germline. The V gene end was trimmed by 7 bases and the J gene end by 0 bases; junction bases not matched to a gene: 10. The CDR3 runs 15 residues.

This chain links TRBV11-3 with TRBJ2-5; 8 bases match TRBD1. The CDR3 has 17 amino acids. Germline trimming cut 1 base from V and 1 base from J; bases unmatched to any gene: 8. Germline assignment: CDR1 SGHNT and CDR2 YENEEA. As DNA, the CDR3 is TGTGCCAGCAGCTTAGGACAGGGCCAGGGGGCCCAAGAGACCCAGTACTTC. This gives the protein CASSLGQGQGAQETQYF.

V is TRBV7-2 and J is TRBJ2-3, with unresolved D. The CDR3 covers 16 residues. Trimming shortened V by 6 bases and J by 0 bases, and 16 bases separated the two germline ends. The germline CDR1 and CDR2 sequences are SGHTA and FQGNSA. CDR3 sequence reads: CASSWPKGQSTDTQYF. CDR3 nucleotides: TGTGCCAGCAGTTGGCCTAAGGGCCAGAGCACAGATACGCAGTATTTT.

This clonotype appeared a few times. The chain combines TRBV7-9 with TRBJ2-5; 9 positions agree with TRBD1. CDR1 is SEHNR, CDR2 FQNEAQ, per germline (reference sequence). The CDR3 covers 15 residues. The V segment lost 6 bases and the J segment 4 bases; nucleotides outside the gene matches: 9. The DNA of the CDR3 is TGTGCCAGCAGGGAAAGGACAGGGGATGGAGAGACCCAGTACTTC. It translates to CASRERTGDGETQYF.

The V gene is TRBV4-1, the J gene TRBJ2-1; 10 nucleotides line up with TRBD2. Germline V gene lookup returns CDR1 MGHRA and CDR2 YSYEKL. CDR3 length: 19 residues. V lost 1 base to trimming and J lost 3 bases; unmatched junction nucleotides: 12. As DNA, the CDR3 is TGCGCCAGCAGCCAAGGATCAGGGCCCGGGACTAGCGACTACAATGAGCAGTTCTTC. This translates into CASSQGSGPGTSDYNEQFF.

A note on this clonotype: At one end, the junction sequence differs from germline, possibly due to a read error. The V gene is TRBV12-3 or TRBV12-4, the J gene TRBJ2-3, with 7 positions matching TRBD1. The CDR3 length is 15 residues. CDR3 nucleotides: TGTGCCAGCAGTTTAAGCAGGGGGAGAGCAGATATGCAGTATTTT. Its translation is CASSLSRGRADMQYF.

This clonotype was detected a few times. The chain couples TRBV2 to TRBJ1-2, with TRBD1 as a possible D gene (6 bases). The CDR3 is made up of 15 amino acids. Looked up from germline, CDR1 is SNHLY and CDR2 is FYNNEI. V gave up 0 bases and J gave up 4 bases, with 12 bases separating them. The CDR3 coding sequence is TGTGCCAGCAGTGAAGCGCTGGGGGCTGGCTATGGCTACACCTTC. Amino acids: CASSEALGAGYGYTF.

This rearrangement joins TRBV2 to TRBJ2-5; 11 positions agree with TRBD2. After removal of 5 bases from V and 1 base from J, the junction contained 9 bases not matched to a gene. The CDR3 totals 17 residues. Germline V gene sequence: CDR1 SNHLY, CDR2 FYNNEI. DNA of the CDR3: TGTGCCAGCAGTAAAACGGGACTAGCGGCACTCCAAGAGACCCAGTACTTC. Amino acids: CASSKTGLAALQETQYF.

This clonotype was seen a few times. A much larger clone sits a single nucleotide away, making a read error possible. The rearrangement uses TRBV3-1 and TRBJ2-7, with 9 bases lining up with TRBD1. This CDR3 is built from 13 residues. Looked up from germline, CDR1 is LGHDT and CDR2 is YNNKEL (reference sequence). The ends lost 3 bases at V and 4 bases at J; junction bases unmatched: 1. This CDR3 is CASSHGTGYEQYF. As DNA, the CDR3 is TGTGCCAGCAGCCACGGGACAGGGTACGAGCAGTACTTC.

This clonotype occurred once. Relative to the germline gene, one junction end is altered; a read error may explain this. J is TRBJ2-7 and V is TRBV7-2; the match to TRBD2 covers 7 bases. CDR1 is SGHTA and CDR2 is FQGNSA in the germline V gene. The CDR3 runs to 14 residues. Here the CDR3 reads CASSPTGLGNEQSF. The CDR3 nucleotides read TGTGCCAGCAGCCCAACTGGACTAGGTAATGAGCAGTCCTTC.

This chain connects TRBV16 to TRBJ2-1, with D maybe TRBD2 (5 bases). In germline, CDR1 is KGHSY, CDR2 FQNENV. V lost 1 base, J lost 5 bases, and 18 bases lay in between. The CDR3 contains 17 residues. The CDR3 region is CASSQYKRALVDNEQFF. Written as DNA, the CDR3 is TGTGCCAGCAGCCAATATAAGAGGGCTTTAGTGGACAATGAGCAGTTCTTC. The whole variable domain, remainder taken from reference TRBV16 and TRBJ2-1, is GEEVAQTPKHLVRGEGQKAKLYCAPIKGHSYVFWYQQVLKNEFKFLISFQNENVFDETGMPKERFSAKCLPNSPCSLEIQATKLEDSAVYFCASSQYKRALVDNEQFFGPGTRLTVL.

The rearrangement links TRBV19 to TRBJ2-2; the match to TRBD1 covers 7 bases. The germline V gene has CDR1 LNHDA and CDR2 SQIVND (reference sequence). V trimming: 4 bases; J trimming: 7 bases; junction bases outside the gene matches: 3. The CDR3 contains 13 residues. The CDR3: CASSTTGIGELFF. The CDR3 DNA follows: TGTGCCAGTAGTACGACAGGGATCGGGGAGCTGTTTTTT.

CDR3 DNA: TGTTGGGTAGCGGGAAGCTACGAGCAGTACTTC. Amino acids: CWVAGSYEQYF. J is TRBJ2-7 and V is TRBV25-1; 8 nucleotides line up with TRBD2. Germline lookup yields CDR1 MGHDK and CDR2 SYGVNS. The CDR3 contains 11 residues.

This clonotype was counted between two and nine times. V and J are TRBV7-2 and TRBJ2-7; the match to TRBD2 covers 12 bases. CDR3 length: 15 residues. The V segment lost 5 bases and the J segment 4 bases; nucleotides outside the gene matches: 6. Germline CDR1 and CDR2: SGHTA and FQGNSA. CDR3 region: CASSPTSGSRYEQYF. CDR3 bases: TGTGCCAGCAGCCCGACTAGCGGGAGTAGGTACGAGCAGTACTTC.